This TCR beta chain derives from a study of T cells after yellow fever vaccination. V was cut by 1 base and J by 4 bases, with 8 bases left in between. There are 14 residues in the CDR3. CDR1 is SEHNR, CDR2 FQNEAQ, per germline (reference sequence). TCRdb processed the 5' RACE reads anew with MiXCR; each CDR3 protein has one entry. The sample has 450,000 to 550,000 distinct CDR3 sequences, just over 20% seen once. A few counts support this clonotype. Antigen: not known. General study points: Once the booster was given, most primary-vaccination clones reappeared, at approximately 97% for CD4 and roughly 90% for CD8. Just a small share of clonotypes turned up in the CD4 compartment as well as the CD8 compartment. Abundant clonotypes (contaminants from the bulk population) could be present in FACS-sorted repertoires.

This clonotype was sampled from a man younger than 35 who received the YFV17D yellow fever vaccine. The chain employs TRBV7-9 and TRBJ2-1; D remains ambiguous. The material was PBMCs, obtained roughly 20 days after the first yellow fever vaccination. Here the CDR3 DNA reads TGTGCCAGCAGCTTAGTGGCAGTATACAATGAGCAGTTCTTC. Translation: CASSLVAVYNEQFF.